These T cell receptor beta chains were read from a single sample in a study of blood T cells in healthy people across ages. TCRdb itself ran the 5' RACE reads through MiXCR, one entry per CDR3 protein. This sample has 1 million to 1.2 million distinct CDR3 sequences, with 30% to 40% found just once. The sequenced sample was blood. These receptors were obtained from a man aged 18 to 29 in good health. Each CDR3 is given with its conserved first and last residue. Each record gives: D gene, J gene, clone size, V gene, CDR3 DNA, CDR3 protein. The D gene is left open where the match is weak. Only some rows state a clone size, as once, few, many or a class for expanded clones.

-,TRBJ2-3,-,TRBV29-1,TGCAGCGTTGTGGCGCCACGGGGCATAGATACGCAGTATTTT,CSVVAPRGIDTQYF
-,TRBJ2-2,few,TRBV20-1,TGCAGTGCTAGAGAGCTCGTCACCGGGGAGCTGTTTTTT,CSARELVTGELFF
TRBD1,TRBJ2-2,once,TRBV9,TGTGCCAGCAGAGACGGACAGGCGAACACCGGGGAGCTGTTTTTT,CASRDGQANTGELFF
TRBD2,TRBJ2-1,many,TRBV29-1,TGCAGCGTTGTTGGCGGGAGCTCCTACAATGAGCAGTTCTTC,CSVVGGSSYNEQFF
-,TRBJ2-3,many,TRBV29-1,TGCAGCGTTGGACGGGGTAACACAGATACGCAGTATTTT,CSVGRGNTDTQYF
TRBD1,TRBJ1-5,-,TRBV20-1,TGCAGTGCTTCTCCCGGGACAGTGGATCAGCCCCAGCATTTT,CSASPGTVDQPQHF
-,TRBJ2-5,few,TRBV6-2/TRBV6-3,TGTGCCAGCAGTTTGAGTTCAGGGAAGGAGACCCAGTACTTC,CASSLSSGKETQYF
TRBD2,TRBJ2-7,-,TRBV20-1,TGCAGTGCTAGTGTAGCGGGGCCCTACGAGCAGTACTTC,CSASVAGPYEQYF
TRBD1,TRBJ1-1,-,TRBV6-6,TGTGCCAGCAGTTACGGTAGACAGGGGGCCCAGAACACTGAAGCTTTCTTT,CASSYGRQGAQNTEAFF
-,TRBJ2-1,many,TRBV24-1,TGTGCCACCAGTGATACCTACAATGAGCAGTTCTTC,CATSDTYNEQFF
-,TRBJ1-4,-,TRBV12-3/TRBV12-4,TGTGCCAGCAGTCGTCGGGGCAGGGCTGCTAATGAAAAACTGTTTTTT,CASSRRGRAANEKLFF
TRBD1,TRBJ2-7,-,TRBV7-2,TGTGCCAGCAGCTTCGGACAGGGCGAGCAGTACTTC,CASSFGQGEQYF
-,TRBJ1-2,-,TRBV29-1,TGCAGCGTGACAGGTAGTAACTATGGCTACACCTTC,CSVTGSNYGYTF
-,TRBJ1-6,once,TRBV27,TGTGCCAGCCGATACAGCGACCTTAATAATTCACCCCTCCACTTT,CASRYSDLNNSPLHF
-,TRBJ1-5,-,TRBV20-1,TGCAGTGCTAGGGAAACGGGGCCAAATCAGCCCCAGCATTTT,CSARETGPNQPQHF
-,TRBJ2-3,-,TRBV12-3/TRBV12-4,TGTGCCAGCAGTTTATACGGGCTTAGCACAGATACGCAGTATTTT,CASSLYGLSTDTQYF
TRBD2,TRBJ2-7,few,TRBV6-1,TGTGCCAGCAGTGACTCATTCGGGGGGGCTAGCGAGCAGTACTTC,CASSDSFGGASEQYF
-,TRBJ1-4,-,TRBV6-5,TGTGCCAGCAGTCCCCTCCGTGGGGGTGGGGAAAAACTGTTTTTT,CASSPLRGGGEKLFF
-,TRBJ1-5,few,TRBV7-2,TGTGCCAGCAGCTCCGACCTTAGCAATCAGCCCCAGCATTTT,CASSSDLSNQPQHF
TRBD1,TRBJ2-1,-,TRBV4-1,TGCGCCAGCAGCCAGGCACACCGGGACAGGGTCTACAATGAGCAGTTCTTC,CASSQAHRDRVYNEQFF
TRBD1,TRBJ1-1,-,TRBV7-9,TGTGCCAGCAGCTCCCTAGAGGGACAGGGGAGGTGGACTGAAGCTTTCTTT,CASSSLEGQGRWTEAFF
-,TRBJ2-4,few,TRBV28,TGTGCCAGCAGTTTCTCCGGGGCCAAAAACATTCAGTACTTC,CASSFSGAKNIQYF
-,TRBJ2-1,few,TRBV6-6,TGTGCCAGCATCGCTCTTCCCCTAGACCCAAGGGGTGAGCAGTTCTTC,CASIALPLDPRGEQFF
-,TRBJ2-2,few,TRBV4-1,TGCGCCAGCAGCCAAGATACAGGCCCCACTCTGAACACCGGGGAGCTGTTTTTT,CASSQDTGPTLNTGELFF